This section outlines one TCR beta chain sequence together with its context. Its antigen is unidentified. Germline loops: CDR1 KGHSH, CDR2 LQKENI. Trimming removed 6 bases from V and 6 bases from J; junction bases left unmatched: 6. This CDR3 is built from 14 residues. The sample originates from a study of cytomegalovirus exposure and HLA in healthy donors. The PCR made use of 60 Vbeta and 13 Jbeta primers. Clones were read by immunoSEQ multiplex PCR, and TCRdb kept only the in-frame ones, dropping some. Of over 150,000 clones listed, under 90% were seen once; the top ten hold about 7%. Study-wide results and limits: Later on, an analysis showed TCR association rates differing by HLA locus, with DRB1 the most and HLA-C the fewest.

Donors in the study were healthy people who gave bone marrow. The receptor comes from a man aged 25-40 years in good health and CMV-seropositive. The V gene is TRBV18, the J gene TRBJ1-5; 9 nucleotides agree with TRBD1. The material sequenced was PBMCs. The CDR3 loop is CASSSGTGTQPQHF. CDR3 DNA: TGTGCCAGCTCGTCCGGGACAGGGACTCAGCCCCAGCATTTT.